This entry lists 30 T cell receptor beta chains sequenced from one sample in a study of shared clonotypes between healthy human individuals. CD8 cells regarded as naive lacked CD45RO, were positively chosen for CCR7, and omitted terminally differentiated effector memory CD45RA+ cells. Produced via immunoSEQ multiplex PCR; TCRdb's table is partial and in-frame only. The sample has under 600,000 clones; roughly 98% are singletons. Input material: naive CD8+ T cells sorted from blood. These TCRs come from a man aged 25-40 years in good health.

The J gene is TRBJ2-2, the V gene TRBV13, with D unclear. This CDR3 region has 12 residues. Between the trimmed V and J ends, which lost 2 bases and 6 bases, there was a span of 4 bases. Germline V gene lookup returns CDR1 PRHDT and CDR2 FYEKMQ (reference sequence). CDR3 sequence: CASSLLSGELFF. The CDR3 region has the DNA TGTGCCAGCAGCTTATTATCCGGGGAGCTGTTTTTT.

The chain recombines TRBV10-2 with TRBJ1-2; no clear D gene. CDR1 is WSHSY and CDR2 is SAAADI in the germline V gene. V lost 7 bases, J lost 4 bases, and 16 bases lay in between. The CDR3 consists of 14 residues. The CDR3: CASTSAGGGYGYTF. CDR3 in DNA: TGCGCCAGCACATCGGCGGGCGGCGGCTATGGCTACACCTTC.

V is TRBV11-3 and J is TRBJ2-7, with D possibly matching TRBD2 (6 bases). V shed 2 bases and J shed 6 bases, with 23 bases lying between them. The CDR3 covers 17 residues. Germline V gene sequence: CDR1 SGHNT, CDR2 YENEEA. The CDR3 DNA sequence: TGTGCCAGCAGCTTACCGGGACTTGTAACCTCCCTACCCGAGCAGTACTTC. As protein: CASSLPGLVTSLPEQYF.

The V call is TRBV2, the J call TRBJ2-3; no reliable D call. CDR3 length equals 13 residues. Germline loops: CDR1 SNHLY, CDR2 FYNNEI. Trimming shortened V by 10 bases and J by 0 bases, and 11 bases separated the two germline ends. The CDR3 DNA sequence: TGTGCCATCACCGTTCCTAGCACAGATACGCAGTATTTT. Translated, it gives CAITVPSTDTQYF.

The chain couples TRBV28 to TRBJ1-5; D is possibly TRBD1 (5 bases). Trimming left V 3 bases short and J 8 bases short, with 20 bases between. CDR1 is MDHEN, CDR2 SYDVKM, per germline. This CDR3 contains 16 residues. CDR3 amino acids: CASSFLGARRIEPQHF. DNA of the CDR3: TGTGCCAGCAGTTTTCTCGGGGCCAGGAGGATTGAGCCCCAGCATTTT.

The DNA of the CDR3 is TGTGCCAGCAGCCAGGGGGGCGGGGAGCTGTTTTTT. This sequence encodes CASSQGGGELFF. The V call is TRBV7-2, the J call TRBJ2-2; tentatively, D is TRBD1 (7 bases). CDR1 is SGHTA and CDR2 is FQGNSA in the germline V gene. The CDR3 runs 12 residues. Deletions cut 5 bases from V and 7 bases from J, with 8 bases between.

This rearrangement joins TRBV19 to TRBJ2-1; 10 positions agree with TRBD2. The CDR3 is 17 residues long. Germline CDR1 reads LNHDA; CDR2 reads SQIVND (reference sequence). V gave up 1 base and J gave up 7 bases; unmatched junction bases: 10. The CDR3 here is CASSIAPSGRASNEQFF. As DNA, the CDR3 is TGTGCCAGTAGTATAGCGCCAAGCGGGAGGGCCAGTAATGAGCAGTTCTTC.

The chain couples TRBV7-9 to TRBJ2-7, with D possibly TRBD2 on 5 matching bases. CDR3 size: 15 residues. Trimming cost V 1 base and J 2 bases, with 12 bases left between them. CDR1 and CDR2 (germline): SEHNR, FQNEAQ (reference sequence). CDR3 sequence (DNA): TGTGCCAGCAGCTTAGGTCGGGGTTCGACCTACGAGCAGTACTTC. Translating gives CASSLGRGSTYEQYF.

The CDR3 reads CSVEPSGGYEQYF. CDR3 coding DNA: TGCAGCGTGGAACCTAGCGGGGGCTACGAGCAGTACTTC. The chain couples TRBV29-1 to TRBJ2-7, with 10 positions matching TRBD2. This CDR3 is built from 13 residues. The V and J ends lost 6 bases and 3 bases, in that order; junction bases with no gene match: 5. CDR1 and CDR2 from the germline V gene are SQVTM and ANQGSEA.

The V call is TRBV7-6, the J call TRBJ2-5; maybe TRBD1 (6 bases). The CDR3 loop spans 17 amino acids. With 1 base removed from V and 5 bases from J, the gap between germline ends came to 20 bases. Germline CDR1 is SGHVS and CDR2 is FNYEAQ. CDR3 protein: CASSLEPTGSWRETQYF. The CDR3, as DNA: TGTGCCAGCAGCTTAGAACCCACAGGGTCTTGGAGGGAGACCCAGTACTTC.

This sequence joins TRBV6-5 and TRBJ2-7, with D uncertain. This CDR3 has 11 residues. The germline V and J ends were trimmed by 4 bases and 11 bases, with 12 bases remaining between them. Germline loops: CDR1 MNHEY, CDR2 SVGAGI. CDR3 sequence (DNA): TGTGCCAGCAGTTGGTACGGTGGAGAGTACTTC. Amino acids: CASSWYGGEYF.

On this clone: Within the sample, other DNA sequences also encode this same CDR3. CDR3 sequence: CSVTGLNTEAFF. In nucleotides, the CDR3 is TGCAGCGTTACGGGGTTGAACACTGAAGCTTTCTTT. The chain is built from TRBV29-1 and TRBJ1-1; D is unresolved. Trimming removed 5 bases at V and 0 bases at J, with 7 bases between. The germline V gene encodes CDR1 SQVTM and CDR2 ANQGSEA. The length of the CDR3 is 12 residues.

The chain links TRBV7-2 to TRBJ1-1; D unresolved. The V and J ends lost 6 bases and 1 base respectively, with 15 bases between them. Looked up from germline, CDR1 is SGHTA and CDR2 is FQGNSA. The CDR3 totals 15 residues. DNA for the CDR3: TGTGCCAGCAGGGGTTTCGATAGAGGGAACACTGAAGCTTTCTTT. This encodes CASRGFDRGNTEAFF.

J is TRBJ2-7 and V is TRBV6-5; 9 bases map to TRBD1. The CDR3 is 13 amino acids. The germline gives CDR1 MNHEY, CDR2 SVGAGI. The V segment lost 5 bases and the J segment 4 bases; nucleotides outside the gene matches: 3. The CDR3 region has the DNA TGTGCCAGCAGTACAGGGGGCGGATACGAGCAGTACTTC. This translates into CASSTGGGYEQYF.

The chain couples TRBV10-3 to TRBJ2-7; maybe TRBD1 (5 bases). With 7 bases removed from V and 1 base from J, the gap between germline ends came to 17 bases. Germline CDR1 reads ENHRY; CDR2 reads SYGVKD. There are 15 residues in the CDR3. The CDR3 coding sequence is TGTGCCATCAAGGTCCAGGGTGTTGGGTCCTACGAGCAGTACTTC. This sequence encodes CAIKVQGVGSYEQYF.

The rearrangement joins TRBV9 to TRBJ2-1; weak D call: TRBD2 (6 bases). Germline loops: CDR1 SGDLS, CDR2 YYNGEE. This CDR3 comprises 15 residues. Trimming took off 2 bases at V and 2 bases at J, with 11 bases between the two ends. CDR3 coding DNA: TGTGCCAGCAGCGTCGATAGCGGAGCCTACAATGAGCAGTTCTTC. Its translation: CASSVDSGAYNEQFF.

CDR3 in DNA: TGTGCCAGCAGTTATGTCGGAGGGGGCACCTACGAGCAGTACTTC. This gives the protein CASSYVGGGTYEQYF. The V call is TRBV6-6, the J call TRBJ2-7; weak D call: TRBD1 (7 bases). The germline V gene has CDR1 MNHNY and CDR2 SVGAGI (reference sequence). The germline V and J ends were trimmed by 3 bases and 2 bases, with 14 bases remaining between them. The CDR3 is 15 residues long.

V is TRBV7-3 and J is TRBJ2-4; 13 bases are a match to TRBD2. CDR1 is SGHTA, CDR2 FQGTGA, per germline. This CDR3 comprises 17 residues. V was clipped by 8 bases and J by 0 bases; unmatched bases: 7. CDR3 residues: CASGGTSGNIAKNIQYF. The DNA for the CDR3 is TGTGCCAGCGGCGGGACTAGCGGGAACATAGCCAAAAACATTCAGTACTTC.

The chain recombines TRBV6-1 with TRBJ2-7; no clear D. CDR1 and CDR2 from the germline V gene are MNHNS and SASEGT. V lost 5 bases to trimming and J lost 6 bases, with 11 bases between them. There are 12 residues in the CDR3. CDR3: CASSLDASEQYF. The CDR3 nucleotides read TGTGCCAGCAGTTTGGACGCGTCCGAGCAGTACTTC.

V is TRBV5-1 and J is TRBJ2-7; 7 nucleotides match TRBD1. There are 13 residues in the CDR3. J gave up 4 bases and V 7 bases, and 8 bases lay outside the gene matches. Per germline, CDR1 SGHRS and CDR2 YFSETQ. The CDR3 protein is CASAGTDPYEQYF. The CDR3 nucleotides read TGCGCCAGCGCCGGGACAGATCCTTACGAGCAGTACTTC. Full variable domain (outside the CDR3, taken from reference TRBV5-1 and TRBJ2-7): KAGVTQTPRYLIKTRGQQVTLSCSPISGHRSVSWYQQTPGQGLQFLFEYFSETQRNKGNFPGRFSGRQFSNSRSEMNVSTLELGDSALYLCASAGTDPYEQYFGPGTRLTVT.

The V gene is TRBV19, the J gene TRBJ2-1; no clear D gene. The germline gives CDR1 LNHDA, CDR2 SQIVND (reference sequence). CDR3 size: 13 residues. Trimming pared 2 bases from V and 7 bases from J, leaving 9 bases between. Here the CDR3 reads CASSIIGRNEQFF. The CDR3 region has the DNA TGTGCCAGTAGTATAATAGGGCGGAATGAGCAGTTCTTC.

This rearrangement joins TRBV2 to TRBJ2-7; 11 nucleotides agree with TRBD2. Germline lookup yields CDR1 SNHLY and CDR2 FYNNEI. Losses at the gene ends were 6 bases for V and 3 bases for J; bases not matched to a gene: 10. The CDR3 runs 16 residues. The CDR3 nucleotides read TGTGCCAGCAGGGGACCTCTAGCGGGAGGACGCTACGAGCAGTACTTC. This translates into CASRGPLAGGRYEQYF.

The count of this clone is one. The chain employs TRBV4-3 and TRBJ2-5, with 11 nucleotides matching TRBD2. CDR1 is LGHNA and CDR2 is YSLEER in the germline V gene. The CDR3 consists of 15 residues. J gave up 4 bases and V 4 bases, and 5 bases lay outside the gene matches. CDR3 sequence: CASSPRLAGIETQYF. The CDR3 DNA reads TGCGCCAGCAGCCCGAGACTAGCGGGGATAGAGACCCAGTACTTC.

V gene TRBV2 combines with J gene TRBJ2-7; TRBD1 matches at 7 bases. The junction had 9 bases not matched to a gene; V was cut back by 8 bases and J by 2 bases. This CDR3 comprises 14 residues. CDR1 is SNHLY and CDR2 is FYNNEI in the germline V gene. CDR3 nucleotides: TGTGCCAGCCCTCCTCAAGACAGGGCCTACGAGCAGTACTTC. This codes for CASPPQDRAYEQYF.

V and J are TRBV7-9 and TRBJ2-2, with 7 bases matching TRBD1. V lost 5 bases, J lost 5 bases, and 11 bases stayed unmatched. The CDR3 covers 16 residues. Germline V CDR1 and CDR2: SEHNR, FQNEAQ (reference sequence). CDR3 nucleotides: TGTGCCAGCAGCAGAACGCGGACAGGTTGGACCGGGGAGCTGTTTTTT. This encodes CASSRTRTGWTGELFF.

The chain carries TRBV25-1 and TRBJ1-5, with D uncertain. Germline V gene sequence: CDR1 MGHDK, CDR2 SYGVNS. This CDR3 is built from 15 residues. V shed 8 bases and J shed 0 bases, with 14 bases lying between them. CDR3 protein: CASAEGTSSNQPQHF. CDR3 DNA sequence: TGTGCCAGCGCGGAGGGAACGAGTAGCAATCAGCCCCAGCATTTT.

The table lists this clone with a count of one. This rearrangement joins TRBV5-1 to TRBJ2-1; 7 bases fit TRBD2. The J segment lost 0 bases and the V segment lost 4 bases, leaving 13 bases of the junction unmatched. The germline CDR1 and CDR2 sequences are SGHRS and YFSETQ. CDR3 length: 18 amino acids. DNA for the CDR3: TGCGCCAGCAGCGGAGGGACTATCAGCGCGCCCTCCTACAATGAGCAGTTCTTC. This translates into CASSGGTISAPSYNEQFF.

V gene TRBV7-9 combines with J gene TRBJ2-5; maybe TRBD2 (6 bases). Germline CDR1 is SEHNR and CDR2 is FQNEAQ (reference sequence). This CDR3 comprises 15 residues. Trimming cost V 5 bases and J 5 bases, with 18 bases left between them. DNA of the CDR3: TGTGCCAGCAGCCCCGGAGGGGCCGGCGGCGAGACCCAGTACTTC. Its translation is CASSPGGAGGETQYF.

This clone was counted a single time. This rearrangement joins TRBV6-1 to TRBJ1-2; 9 bases line up with TRBD1. J was trimmed by 0 bases and V by 10 bases; bases with no gene match: 9. In germline, CDR1 is MNHNS, CDR2 SASEGT. The CDR3 spans 15 residues. The CDR3 here is CATRDRDYSNYGYTF. The DNA for the CDR3 is TGTGCCACCCGGGACAGGGATTACTCTAACTATGGCTACACCTTC.

This rearrangement joins TRBV6-5 to TRBJ2-3; TRBD2 matches at 8 bases. J gave up 2 bases and V 0 bases, and 4 bases lay outside the gene matches. Germline V gene sequence: CDR1 MNHEY, CDR2 SVGAGI. The CDR3 runs to 16 residues. CDR3 in amino acids: CASSYSGLANTDTQYF. CDR3 bases: TGTGCCAGCAGTTACTCAGGACTAGCCAACACAGATACGCAGTATTTT.